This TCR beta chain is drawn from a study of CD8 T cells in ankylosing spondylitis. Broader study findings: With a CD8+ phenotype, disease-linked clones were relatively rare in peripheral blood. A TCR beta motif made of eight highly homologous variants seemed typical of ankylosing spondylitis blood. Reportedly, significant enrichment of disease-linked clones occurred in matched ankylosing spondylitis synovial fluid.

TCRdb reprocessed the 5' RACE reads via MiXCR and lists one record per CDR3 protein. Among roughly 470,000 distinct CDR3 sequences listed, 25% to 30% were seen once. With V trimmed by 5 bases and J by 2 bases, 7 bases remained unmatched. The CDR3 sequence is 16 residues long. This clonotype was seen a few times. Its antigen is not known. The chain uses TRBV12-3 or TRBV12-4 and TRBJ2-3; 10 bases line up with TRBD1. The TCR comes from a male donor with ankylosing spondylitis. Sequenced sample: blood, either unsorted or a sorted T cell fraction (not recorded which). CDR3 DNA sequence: TGTGCCAGCAGTCCCCGACAGGGGGCCCTCACAGATACGCAGTATTTT. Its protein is CASSPRQGALTDTQYF.